These 5 T cell receptor beta chains originate from one sample sequenced in a study of T cell responses to AZD1222 COVID-19 vaccine. Sequenced by immunoSEQ multiplex PCR; TCRdb stores in-frame clones only, minus some. The sample gives approximately 180,000 clones, 85% to 95% of which show up once; less than 11% is in the top ten. The sample consisted of peripheral blood, taken on day 0 of AZD1222 vaccination. These receptors originate from an adult in good health.

This clone was seen a few times. The genes are TRBV28 and TRBJ2-7; possibly TRBD1 or TRBD2 for D (5 bases each). V was clipped by 8 bases and J by 4 bases, with 21 bases between them. Germline CDR1 MDHEN, CDR2 SYDVKM. The CDR3 has 15 residues. The CDR3 reads CASGGLATGLYEQYV. The CDR3 coding sequence is TGTGCCAGCGGGGGTCTGGCGACGGGCCTTTACGAGCAGTACGTC.

The CDR3 DNA sequence: TGTGCTAGTGGCCGCAGGGGGACTAGCGGCTACAATGAGCAGTTCTTC. It yields the protein CASGRRGTSGYNEQFF. The chain joins TRBV12-5 to TRBJ2-1; TRBD2 agrees at 11 bases. The CDR3 is 16 residues long. Germline values: CDR1 LGHNT, CDR2 FRNRAP. V lost 6 bases, J lost 3 bases, and 7 bases stayed unmatched.

This rearrangement joins TRBV21-1 to TRBJ1-1. TRBV21-1 constitutes a pseudogene. The CDR3 is 18 amino acids. The CDR3 DNA sequence: TGTGCCAGCAGCAGGTATATAAGGGGCGCGGGTATGAACACTGAAGCTTTCTTT. This sequence encodes CASSRYIRGAGMNTEAFF.

The CDR3 loop reads CASSQDTSGAGDTQYF. The CDR3 nucleotides are TGCGCCAGCAGCCAAGATACTAGCGGGGCCGGAGATACGCAGTATTTT. The chain joins TRBV4-3 to TRBJ2-3; 10 bases line up with TRBD2. Trimming cost V 0 bases and J 5 bases; bases outside gene matches: 5. This CDR3 is built from 16 residues. Germline loops: CDR1 LGHNA, CDR2 YSLEER.

This clone has just one count. The V and J genes are TRBV5-6 and TRBJ1-5; the match to TRBD1 covers 7 bases. The length of the CDR3 is 15 residues. The V and J ends lost 4 bases and 1 base, in that order; junction bases with no gene match: 5. Germline-derived CDR1 and CDR2 are SGHDT and YYEEEE. CDR3 amino acids: CASSQGGRSNQPQHF. Here the CDR3 DNA reads TGTGCCAGCAGCCAGGGGGGCCGAAGCAATCAGCCCCAGCATTTT.